Detailed here is one TCR beta chain. Its matching antigen is unknown. Each CDR3 protein gets one entry in TCRdb, which reprocessed the 5' RACE reads and gives no DNA. Reported are a few hundred thousand distinct CDR3 sequences; the ten largest clones contain approximately 0.41%. The germline V gene encodes CDR1 SGHVS and CDR2 FQNEAQ. There are 18 residues in the CDR3. These data originate in a study of T cells expressing NK-cell markers. Turning to the study itself: Beta-chain profiling covered CD3+CD56+NKG2C+, CD3+CD56+NKG2C- and CD3+CD56-NKG2C+ sorted subsets. Overall study findings and caveats: In a handful of donors, dominant clonotypes made up roughly 28.3-65% of CD3+CD56-NKG2C+ cells. Of the CD8+ T cell pool in over 5 donors, roughly 1.0-7.5% was accounted for by dominant NKG2C+ clonotypes.

This sequence joins TRBV7-8 and TRBJ2-1. This TCR was recovered from a man aged 18 to 29 in good health. Sequencing input: blood T cells: a sorted CD56 or NKG2C T cell subset, CD4+ or CD8+ T cells, or bulk PBMC T cells (not recorded which). CDR3 in amino acids: CASSLGFSRLSSYNEQFF.